In its sample, the clone carrying this TCR beta chain was seen a few times. The data were taken from a study of response to subunit inactivated influenza vaccine. The V end was cut by 1 base, the J end by 0 bases, with 12 bases between. Germline assignment: CDR1 LGHNA and CDR2 YSLEER. The CDR3 totals 16 residues. TCRdb redid the calling of the RT-PCR reads with MiXCR, one entry per CDR3 protein. Among more than 150,000 distinct CDR3 sequences, roughly 10% were seen once, and the ten largest hold 35% to 40%. The receptor comes from a man between 50 and 75 years old who received an inactivated influenza vaccine. This specimen was CD8+ T cells sorted from PBMCs, taken approximately 25 months after vaccination. The chain links TRBV4-3 to TRBJ2-5, with D perhaps matching TRBD2 (6 bases). CDR3 residues: CASSQGRGTYQETQYF. The CDR3 region has the DNA TGCGCCAGCAGCCAAGGCCGGGGGACTTACCAAGAGACCCAGTACTTC.